These 7 T cell receptor beta chains were sequenced from one sample in a study of CD8+CD57+ T cells in acquired aplastic anemia. Patients selected for sequencing had displayed CD8+CD57+ cell expansion by flow cytometry. For CDR3 and TCR beta VDJ profiling, genomic DNA was the template used. TCRdb analysed the reads with MiXCR anew, one entry per CDR3 protein. Of about 98,000 distinct CDR3 sequences detected, about 63% appear once; the ten largest clones hold over 55%. The sequenced sample consisted of sorted CD4+, CD8+, or CD8+CD57+ T cells (not recorded which) from PBMCs. The receptors originated from a human donor with aplastic anemia.

As DNA, the CDR3 is TGCAGCGCCGGGGATCCCTACGAGCAGTACTTC. Translating it yields CSAGDPYEQYF. The rearrangement links TRBV20-1 to TRBJ2-7; D might be TRBD2 (5 bases). The CDR3 sequence is 11 residues long. CDR1 DFQATT and CDR2 SNEGSKA come from the germline V gene (reference sequence).

This clonotype was recorded once. V gene TRBV5-5 combines with J gene TRBJ2-5; TRBD1 agrees at 7 bases. CDR3 length equals 15 residues. V trimming: 2 bases; J trimming: 2 bases; junction bases outside the gene matches: 6. Germline V gene lookup returns CDR1 SGHKS and CDR2 YYEKEE (reference sequence). The DNA of the CDR3 is TGTGCCAGCAGCTTCCCCGGGACAGCTCAAGAGACCCAGTACTTC. Translating gives CASSFPGTAQETQYF.

V usage is TRBV24-1 and J usage is TRBJ2-3; TRBD2 matches at 12 bases. CDR1 is KGHDR, CDR2 SFDVKD, per germline. The CDR3 sequence is 16 residues long. The V segment lost 4 bases and the J segment 4 bases; nucleotides outside the gene matches: 5. The CDR3, as DNA: TGTGCCACCAGTGACGCGACTAGCGGGGGTGCAGATACGCAGTATTTT. Translation gives CATSDATSGGADTQYF.

J is TRBJ1-1 and V is TRBV20-1; possible D gene TRBD1, 6 bases. The CDR3 runs to 15 residues. Trimming removed 1 base at V and 3 bases at J, with 15 bases between. Germline assignment: CDR1 DFQATT and CDR2 SNEGSKA (reference sequence). CDR3 in DNA: TGCAGTGCTAGAGCCAGGGGTATTCGGGACACTGAAGCTTTCTTT. Translation gives CSARARGIRDTEAFF.

The chain's CDR3 is CAIRSEGNTIYF. For the CDR3, the DNA is TGTGCCATCAGGAGTGAAGGAAACACCATATATTTT. The chain combines TRBV10-3 with TRBJ1-3; D unclear. CDR1 and CDR2 from the germline V gene are ENHRY and SYGVKD. The CDR3 has 12 amino acids. Trimming shortened V by 6 bases and J by 4 bases, and 7 bases separated the two germline ends.

The chain carries TRBV7-6 and TRBJ2-7; 8 bases fit TRBD1. J gave up 6 bases and V 5 bases, and 6 bases lay outside the gene matches. This CDR3 contains 13 residues. Per germline, CDR1 SGHVS and CDR2 FNYEAQ. The CDR3 coding sequence is TGTGCCAGCAGCCAGGGACAGGTGGGCGAGCAGTACTTC. It yields the protein CASSQGQVGEQYF. Full variable domain (outside the CDR3, taken from reference TRBV7-6 and TRBJ2-7): GAGVSQSPRYKVTKRGQDVALRCDPISGHVSLYWYRQALGQGPEFLTYFNYEAQQDKSGLPNDRFSAERPEGSISTLTIQRTEQRDSAMYRCASSQGQVGEQYFGPGTRLTVT.

On this clonotype: This CDR3 fails to terminate in the conserved phenylalanine or tryptophan, so it likely reflects a read error. The rearrangement joins TRBV27 to TRBJ1-4; 7 nucleotides match TRBD1. Looked up from germline, CDR1 is MNHEY and CDR2 is SMNVEV (reference sequence). The CDR3 consists of 15 residues. The CDR3 sequence: CASSHTGDINEKLFL. The CDR3 DNA follows: TGTGCTAGCAGCCATACAGGGGACATTAATGAAAAACTGTTTCTT.